The source of this TCR beta chain is a study of T-cell memory formation after mild COVID-19 (dated by TCRdb to the early 2020s). A note on the overall study: Most TCR sequence clusters were specific to one of the two donors. In a couple of donors, T-cell clones that expanded and contracted after mild COVID-19 were followed by sequencing TCRalpha and TCRbeta repertoires longitudinally. Two young, previously healthy adult volunteers made up the cohort, one male and one female.

The instrument was an Illumina NovaSeq 6000. TCRalpha and TCRbeta cDNA libraries were constructed by 5'RACE with constant-segment primers, with sample barcodes and unique molecular identifiers being introduced. Trizol reagent was used to extract RNA from every sample. Libraries were amplified in two PCR steps, with a second sample barcode and Illumina TruSeq adapters added in the second step. The libraries were sequenced on an Illumina NovaSeq using 2 x 150 bp paired-end reads. Turning to the authors' computational methods: The reads were demultiplexed and collapsed into UMI-guided consensus sequences using migec v1.2.7. Using mixcr v2.1.11, UMI consensuses were aligned to TRA and TRB V and J templates and then assembled into clonotypes. Expanded or contracted clonotypes were those called significant by both edgeR and NoisET, with noise models trained on biological replicates. edgeR calls used a false discovery rate-adjusted p below 0.01 and a log2 fold-change threshold of 1. As an exploratory analysis of dynamics, PCA with hierarchical clustering was applied to max-normalized trajectories of the 1000 most abundant clonotypes. Each responding clone was given a CD4 or CD8 phenotype based on the CD4+ and CD8+ repertoires, which had been sequenced separately. TCRdb reanalyzed the raw reads on its own, using fastp at Q25 for trimming and MiXCR for clone calling, and kept in-frame beta chains. Here each entry gathers all rows of one CDR3 protein and keeps the most common genes and DNA. These V and J calls are TCRdb output, not the study's own analysis. The sample has about 62,000 distinct CDR3 sequences on record, about a tenth of them singletons. The ten largest clones represent about 1% of the sample.

On this clonotype: The antigen it binds to is not known. Base quality data are lacking; no much larger clone is found one base away.

General conclusions and limits of the study: Some responding clones were found in pre-infection memory, which suggests that pre-existing cross-reactive memory T cells took part in the SARS-CoV-2 response. Balanced CD4/CD8 phenotypes were observed for clones contracting from day 15 to 85, whereas a bias towards CD4+ was observed for a second wave of clones expanding from day 15 to 37. Contracting CD4+ clones were found mainly in CM and EM memory subsets, while CD8+ clones were enriched in EMRA. The study included only a couple of mild cases, and larger cohorts that include severe cases with pre-infection samples were judged to be necessary. Whether the second-wave clones peaking on day 37 were SARS-CoV-2 specific was not confirmed.

PBMCs were isolated by Ficoll-Paque density gradient centrifugation. The clonotype comes from a man younger than 35 who had mild COVID-19 (a few samples of this study predate the infection). The sample titles of this study are shuffled in the database, so cell type and time point are left out; the donor was told from shared clones. Sequencing used PBMCs or a T cell subset sorted from them (not recorded which).

For the CDR3, the sequence is CASSWGPSNEQFF. The bases read TGTGCCAGCAGCTGGGGACCATCAAATGAGCAGTTCTTC. The sequence joins TRBV6-5 to TRBJ2-1; the D segment may tentatively be TRBD1 or TRBD2, each giving 5 matched bases. V is cut by 6 bases and J by 7 bases, and the space between the germline ends is 13 bases. There are 13 amino acids in the CDR3, from cysteine to phenylalanine inclusive. Kept here is only the CDR3 DNA, which spans 39 bases and is read in frame from base 1. CDR1 and CDR2 are read off the germline V gene as MNHEY and SVGAGI.